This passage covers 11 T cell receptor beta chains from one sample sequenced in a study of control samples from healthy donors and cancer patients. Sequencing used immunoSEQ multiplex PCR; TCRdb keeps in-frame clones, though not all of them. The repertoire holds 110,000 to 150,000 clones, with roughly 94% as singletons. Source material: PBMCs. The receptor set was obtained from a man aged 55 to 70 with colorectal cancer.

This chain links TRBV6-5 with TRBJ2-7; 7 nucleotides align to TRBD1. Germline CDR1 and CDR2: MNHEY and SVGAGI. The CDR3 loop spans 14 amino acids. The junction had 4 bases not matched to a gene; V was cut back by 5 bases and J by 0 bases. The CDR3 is CASSRTGYSYEQYF. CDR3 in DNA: TGTGCCAGCAGTCGGACAGGTTACTCCTACGAGCAGTACTTC.

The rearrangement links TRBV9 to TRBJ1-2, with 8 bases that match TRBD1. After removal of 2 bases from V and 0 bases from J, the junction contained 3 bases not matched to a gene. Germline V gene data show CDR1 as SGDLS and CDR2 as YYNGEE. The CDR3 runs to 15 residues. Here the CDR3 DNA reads TGTGCCAGCAGCGTTCGACAGGGGACTAACTATGGCTACACCTTC. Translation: CASSVRQGTNYGYTF.

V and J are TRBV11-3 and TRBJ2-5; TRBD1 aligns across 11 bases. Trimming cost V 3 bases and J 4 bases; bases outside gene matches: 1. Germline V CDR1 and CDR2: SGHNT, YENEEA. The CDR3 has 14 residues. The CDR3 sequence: CASSLGQGGETQYF. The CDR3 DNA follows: TGTGCCAGCAGCTTGGGACAGGGGGGAGAGACCCAGTACTTC.

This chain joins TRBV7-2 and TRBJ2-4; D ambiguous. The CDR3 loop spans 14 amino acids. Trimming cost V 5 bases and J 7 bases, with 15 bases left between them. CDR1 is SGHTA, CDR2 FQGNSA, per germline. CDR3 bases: TGTGCCAGCAGCCCTCAGACGGAACGGAACATTCAGTACTTC. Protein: CASSPQTERNIQYF. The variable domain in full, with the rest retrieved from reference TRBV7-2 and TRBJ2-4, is GAGVSQSPSNKVTEKGKDVELRCDPISGHTALYWYRQSLGQGLEFLIYFQGNSAPDKSGLPSDRFSAERTGGSVSTLTIQRTQQEDSAVYLCASSPQTERNIQYFGAGTRLSVL.

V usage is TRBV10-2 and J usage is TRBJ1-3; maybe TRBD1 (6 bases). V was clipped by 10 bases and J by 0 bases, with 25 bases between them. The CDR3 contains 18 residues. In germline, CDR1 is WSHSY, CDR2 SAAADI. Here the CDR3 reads CATEVWDRDTLSGNTIYF. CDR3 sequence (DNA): TGCGCCACCGAAGTCTGGGACCGGGACACCCTCTCTGGAAACACCATATATTTT.

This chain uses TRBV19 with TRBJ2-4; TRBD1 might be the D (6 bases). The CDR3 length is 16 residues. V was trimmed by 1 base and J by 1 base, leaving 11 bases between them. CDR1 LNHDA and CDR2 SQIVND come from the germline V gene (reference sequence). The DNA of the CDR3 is TGTGCCAGTAGTATAGGGGGGCAGGGTGCCAAAAACATTCAGTACTTC. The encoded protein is CASSIGGQGAKNIQYF.

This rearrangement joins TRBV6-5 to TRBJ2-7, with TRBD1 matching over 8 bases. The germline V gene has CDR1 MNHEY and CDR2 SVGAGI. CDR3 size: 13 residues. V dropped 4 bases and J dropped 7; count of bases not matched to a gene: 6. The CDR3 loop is CASSSRTGSEQYF. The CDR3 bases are TGTGCCAGCAGTTCAAGGACAGGGAGTGAGCAGTACTTC.

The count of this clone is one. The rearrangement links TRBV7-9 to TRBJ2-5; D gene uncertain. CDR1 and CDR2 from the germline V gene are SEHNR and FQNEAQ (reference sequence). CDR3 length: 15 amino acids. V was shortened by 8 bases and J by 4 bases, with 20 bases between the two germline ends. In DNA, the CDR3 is TGTGCCAGCTCTCCCGCCGTCGGCCCATTAGAGACCCAGTACTTC. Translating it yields CASSPAVGPLETQYF.

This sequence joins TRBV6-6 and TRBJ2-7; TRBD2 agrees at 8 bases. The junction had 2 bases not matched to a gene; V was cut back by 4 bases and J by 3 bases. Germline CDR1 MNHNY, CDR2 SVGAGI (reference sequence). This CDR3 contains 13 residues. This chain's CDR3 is CASSSGGVYEQYF. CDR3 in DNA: TGTGCCAGCAGTTCCGGGGGGGTCTACGAGCAGTACTTC.

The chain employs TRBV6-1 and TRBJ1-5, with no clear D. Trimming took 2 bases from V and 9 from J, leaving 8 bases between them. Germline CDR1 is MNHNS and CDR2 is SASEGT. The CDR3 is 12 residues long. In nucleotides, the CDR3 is TGTGCCAGCAGTGAATGGGAGACGCCCCAGCATTTT. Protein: CASSEWETPQHF.

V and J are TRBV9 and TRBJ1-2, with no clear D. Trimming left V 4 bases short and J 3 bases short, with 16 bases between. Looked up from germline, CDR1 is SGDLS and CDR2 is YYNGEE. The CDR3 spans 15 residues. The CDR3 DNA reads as TGTGCCAGCAGCTCCCAAAGTCGGGGATACTATGGCTACACCTTC. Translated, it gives CASSSQSRGYYGYTF. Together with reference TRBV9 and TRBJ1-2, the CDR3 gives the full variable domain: DSGVTQTPKHLITATGQRVTLRCSPRSGDLSVYWYQQSLDQGLQFLIQYYNGEERAKGNILERFSAQQFPDLHSELNLSSLELGDSALYFCASSSQSRGYYGYTFGSGTRLTVV.